The 19 T cell receptor beta chains below all came from one sample that was sequenced in a study of spatial heterogeneity in lung cancer. TCRdb analysed the 5' RACE reads with MiXCR anew, one entry per CDR3 protein. This table holds about 6,100 distinct CDR3 sequences, around 12% found once. Stated time point: sample taken at primary tumor resection. Material: lung tissue, obtained at surgery. The receptors were gathered from a human donor with early-stage non-small cell lung cancer.

This clonotype is medium-sized. This beta chain is a stray sequence in a library constructed for alpha chains; its clone size is not meaningful. The V gene is TRBV12-3 or TRBV12-4, the J gene TRBJ1-1, with 10 bases lining up with TRBD1. This CDR3 is 15 amino acids long. Losses at the gene ends were 7 bases for V and 0 bases for J; bases not matched to a gene: 5. The CDR3 region is CASTKDRGLNTEAFF. DNA of the CDR3: TGTGCCAGCACAAAGGACAGGGGGTTGAACACTGAAGCTTTCTTT.

By sample fraction, this clonotype is medium-sized. A library prepared for alpha chains yielded this beta chain as an off-target read; its size is of little meaning. The CDR3 protein is CASSVRDRSYGYTF. For the CDR3, the DNA is TGTGCCAGCAGCGTGAGGGACAGAAGCTATGGCTACACCTTC. The genes are TRBV9 and TRBJ1-2, with 7 bases matching TRBD1. Germline values: CDR1 SGDLS, CDR2 YYNGEE. The CDR3 consists of 14 residues. J gave up 4 bases and V 2 bases, and 5 bases lay outside the gene matches.

In its sample, this clonotype was seen many times. As an off-target read in a library built for alpha chains, this beta chain has a frequency of little significance. V and J are TRBV3-1 and TRBJ1-3; no clear D gene. The V and J ends lost 0 bases and 4 bases respectively, with 4 bases between them. Germline V gene sequence: CDR1 LGHDT, CDR2 YNNKEL (reference sequence). This CDR3 has 13 amino acids. This CDR3 is CASSQEGGNTIYF. In DNA form, the CDR3 reads TGTGCCAGCAGCCAAGAGGGGGGAAACACCATATATTTT.

Judged by abundance, this clonotype is medium-sized. As an off-target read in a library built for alpha chains, this beta chain has a frequency of little significance. The chain recombines TRBV3-1 with TRBJ1-5, with a tentative D call TRBD1 (6 bases). The V gene's germline CDR1 is LGHDT and CDR2 YNNKEL (reference sequence). V lost 1 base, J lost 4 bases, and 17 bases lay in between. There are 17 residues in the CDR3. The DNA of the CDR3 is TGTGCCAGCAGCCAAGGTGGGGGCAGGGCAGGGAATCAGCCCCAGCATTTT. Protein product: CASSQGGGRAGNQPQHF.

In this sample, this clonotype is medium-sized. This beta chain turned up in a library designed for alpha chains; as an off-target read, its abundance says little. The chain links TRBV29-1 to TRBJ1-5; 9 nucleotides agree with TRBD1. With V trimmed by 6 bases and J by 6 bases, 12 bases remained unmatched. The CDR3 has 15 amino acids. Germline V gene sequence: CDR1 SQVTM, CDR2 ANQGSEA. CDR3 loop: CSVTIAGTGIQPQHF. CDR3 sequence (DNA): TGCAGCGTCACAATAGCTGGGACAGGGATTCAGCCCCAGCATTTT.

This clonotype has at least ten counts. Since the library was made to target alpha chains, this beta chain is a stray read and its abundance is not meaningful. The V call is TRBV12-3 or TRBV12-4, the J call TRBJ2-6; D uncertain. V lost 4 bases and J 4 bases, leaving 11 bases between the germline ends. The CDR3 totals 15 residues. In DNA, the CDR3 is TGTGCCAGCAGTTCCGACAACCCCGGGGCCAACGTCCTGACTTTC. It specifies CASSSDNPGANVLTF.

On this clonotype itself: A library prepared for alpha chains yielded this beta chain as an off-target read; its size is of little meaning. The chain links TRBV10-3 to TRBJ2-4; D is unclear. Per the germline V gene, CDR1 is ENHRY and CDR2 is SYGVKD. The CDR3 is 15 amino acids. The germline V and J ends were trimmed by 2 bases and 1 base, with 9 bases remaining between them. CDR3 protein: CAISEEMSAKNIQYF. DNA of the CDR3: TGTGCCATCAGTGAGGAAATGAGCGCCAAAAACATTCAGTACTTC.

In this sample, this clonotype is medium-sized. Being off target in a library aimed at alpha chains, this beta chain has a size of little meaning. V is TRBV3-1 and J is TRBJ2-1, with 14 bases that match TRBD2. The CDR3 contains 17 residues. J gave up 4 bases and V 4 bases, and 6 bases lay outside the gene matches. Germline CDR1 reads LGHDT; CDR2 reads YNNKEL (reference sequence). This chain's CDR3 is CASSPRLAGGLYNEQFF. Written as DNA, the CDR3 is TGTGCCAGCAGCCCCAGACTAGCGGGAGGGCTATACAATGAGCAGTTCTTC.

This clonotype was recorded many times. Within a library made for alpha chains, this beta chain is off target, and its count is uninformative. The chain joins TRBV27 to TRBJ1-5, with D possibly TRBD1 on 5 matching bases. Germline V gene data show CDR1 as MNHEY and CDR2 as SMNVEV (reference sequence). V was cut by 4 bases and J by 1 base, with 17 bases left in between. The CDR3 loop spans 17 amino acids. The CDR3 here is CASSSDIYLGSNQPQHF. The CDR3 nucleotides are TGTGCCAGCAGTTCGGACATTTACCTCGGGAGCAATCAGCCCCAGCATTTT.

This clonotype was picked up many times. This beta chain turned up in a library designed for alpha chains; as an off-target read, its abundance says little. J is TRBJ1-1 and V is TRBV12-2. TRBV12-2 is a pseudogene locus. This CDR3 has 17 residues. CDR3 sequence reads: CASRLPGSRDLDNEAFF. In nucleotides, the CDR3 is TGTGCAAGTCGCTTACCAGGGTCCCGGGACCTAGATAATGAAGCTTTCTTT.

This clonotype was detected ten times or more. The library was built for alpha chains, so this beta chain is an off-target read and its size means little. This chain joins TRBV29-1 and TRBJ2-1; 7 bases line up with TRBD2. Losses at the gene ends were 8 bases for V and 4 bases for J; bases not matched to a gene: 11. CDR1 SQVTM and CDR2 ANQGSEA come from the germline V gene. The CDR3 contains 14 residues. In nucleotides, the CDR3 is TGCAGCTCCCGAGGTCTAGCGGTTTACAATGAGCAGTTCTTC. It codes for CSSRGLAVYNEQFF.

Sample share makes this clonotype medium-sized (0.01 to 0.1%). This beta chain is off target for a library built for alpha chains, so its abundance means little. This chain connects TRBV27 to TRBJ2-7; D is ambiguous. V was shortened by 2 bases and J by 0 bases, with 5 bases between the two germline ends. The CDR3 spans 13 residues. Looked up from germline, CDR1 is MNHEY and CDR2 is SMNVEV (reference sequence). This CDR3 reads CASSLAPSYEQYF. The CDR3 DNA follows: TGTGCCAGCAGTTTAGCGCCCTCCTACGAGCAGTACTTC.

In its sample, this clonotype was seen many times. A library prepared for alpha chains yielded this beta chain as an off-target read; its size is of little meaning. This chain joins TRBV27 and TRBJ2-4; TRBD1 is a possible D gene (5 bases). V was clipped by 2 bases and J by 8 bases, with 10 bases between them. CDR3 length: 13 amino acids. CDR1 and CDR2 from the germline V gene are MNHEY and SMNVEV (reference sequence). Here the CDR3 reads CASSLLRADIQYF. As DNA, the CDR3 is TGTGCCAGCAGTTTACTCAGGGCGGACATTCAGTACTTC.

This clonotype has at least ten counts. Little can be read into the size of this beta chain, an off-target read in a library designed for alpha chains. The CDR3 DNA is TGCGCCAGCAGCTTGGCGGCAGGGGGCGAGGACGAGCAGTACTTC. Residues: CASSLAAGGEDEQYF. The genes are TRBV5-1 and TRBJ2-7; TRBD1 aligns across 8 bases. The CDR3 extends over 15 amino acids. CDR1 is SGHRS, CDR2 YFSETQ, per germline. V shed 0 bases and J 5 bases; nucleotides not matched to a gene: 7.

This clonotype qualifies as large (0.1 to 1%). This beta chain is an unintended read in a library built for alpha chains; its size means little. The rearrangement uses TRBV29-1 and TRBJ2-7; possibly TRBD2 for D (5 bases). Germline V CDR1 and CDR2: SQVTM, ANQGSEA. The CDR3 runs to 13 residues. Trimming took 0 bases from V and 7 from J, leaving 13 bases between them. CDR3 sequence: CSVEDPLEGEQYF. The CDR3 nucleotides are TGCAGCGTTGAAGACCCCCTAGAGGGAGAGCAGTACTTC.

Points on this clonotype: The library was built for alpha chains, so this beta chain is an off-target read and its size means little. This chain joins TRBV5-6 and TRBJ1-2; D possibly corresponds to TRBD1 (6 bases). The germline V gene encodes CDR1 SGHDT and CDR2 YYEEEE. The V end lost 0 bases, the J end lost 7 bases, and 13 bases lay between the germline ends. This CDR3 region has 14 residues. Written as DNA, the CDR3 is TGTGCCAGCAGCTTGGTGGCAGGGGAGTTTGGCTACACCTTC. Its translation is CASSLVAGEFGYTF.

To note about this clonotype: This beta chain turned up in a library designed for alpha chains; as an off-target read, its abundance says little. The chain couples TRBV6-2 or TRBV6-3 to TRBJ2-1; perhaps TRBD1 as D (6 bases). V gave up 5 bases and J gave up 9 bases, with 11 bases separating them. The CDR3 runs 12 residues. Germline V gene sequence: CDR1 MNHEY, CDR2 SVGEGT. CDR3 amino acids: CASSRDISEQFF. The CDR3 DNA is TGTGCCAGCAGTAGGGACATTTCTGAGCAGTTCTTC.

In its sample, this clonotype was seen many times. In a library made to pick up alpha chains, this beta chain is a stray read with a size that means little. The chain links TRBV12-3 or TRBV12-4 to TRBJ1-1; the D is unclear. V was shortened by 0 bases and J by 4 bases, with 9 bases between the two germline ends. The CDR3 extends over 14 amino acids. This CDR3 is CASSLARGVTEAFF. The CDR3 coding sequence is TGTGCCAGCAGTTTAGCGCGGGGAGTCACTGAAGCTTTCTTT.

This clonotype was observed at least ten times. This beta chain lies outside the target of a library built for alpha chains; its clone size means little. The chain couples TRBV12-3 or TRBV12-4 to TRBJ1-1; no definite D call. V lost 11 bases to trimming and J lost 4 bases, with 20 bases between them. This CDR3 is built from 14 residues. CDR3 sequence: CASQGLLSGTEAFF. In DNA form, the CDR3 reads TGTGCCTCCCAAGGGCTCCTCTCGGGCACTGAAGCTTTCTTT.